The 30 T cell receptor beta chains reported below all come from one sample, sequenced in a study of cytomegalovirus exposure and HLA in healthy donors. A multiplex PCR was run with 60 Vbeta primers and 13 Jbeta primers. Assay used: immunoSEQ multiplex PCR; TCRdb lists only in-frame clones, some missing. The repertoire holds 95,000 to 100,000 clones, with around 73% as singletons. Specimen: PBMCs. The receptors originated from a man between 40 and 49 years old in good health and CMV-seronegative.

The chain links TRBV19 to TRBJ2-1, with 13 bases that match TRBD2. This CDR3 is built from 19 residues. The germline V gene encodes CDR1 LNHDA and CDR2 SQIVND (reference sequence). The V gene end was trimmed by 1 base and the J gene end by 0 bases; junction bases not matched to a gene: 6. The CDR3 region is CASSIGLAGGQSSYNEQFF. The CDR3 DNA is TGTGCCAGTAGTATAGGACTAGCGGGGGGCCAGAGCTCCTACAATGAGCAGTTCTTC. Using reference TRBV19 and TRBJ2-1 for the parts outside the CDR3, the full variable domain is DGGITQSPKYLFRKEGQNVTLSCEQNLNHDAMYWYRQDPGQGLRLIYYSQIVNDFQKGDIAEGYSVSREKKESFPLTVTSAQKNPTAFYLCASSIGLAGGQSSYNEQFFGPGTRLTVL.

On this clone: A junction end diverges from the germline sequence, so it may reflect a read error. The V and J genes are TRBV6-6 and TRBJ2-6, with 7 bases aligning to TRBD1. Germline CDR1 and CDR2: MNHNY and SVGAGI (reference sequence). There are 16 residues in the CDR3. CDR3 coding DNA: TGTGCCAGCATCCGAGGGGGCGGGTCTGGGGCCAACGCCCTGACTTTC. It codes for CASIRGGGSGANALTF.

This chain links TRBV10-3 with TRBJ2-7, with TRBD1 as a possible D gene (6 bases). The V and J ends lost 10 bases and 4 bases respectively, with 23 bases between them. The CDR3 is 15 residues long. Germline CDR1 and CDR2: ENHRY and SYGVKD. CDR3 DNA: TGTGCCACCCATATGGACAGTCGTTCTAAGTACGAGCAGTACTTC. This sequence encodes CATHMDSRSKYEQYF.

V is TRBV5-6 and J is TRBJ2-7; 7 bases line up with TRBD1. The CDR3 runs 12 residues. Germline V CDR1 and CDR2: SGHDT, YYEEEE. With V trimmed by 4 bases and J by 3 bases, 1 base remained unmatched. This CDR3 reads CASSRTGYEQYF. The CDR3, as DNA: TGTGCCAGCAGCCGGACAGGCTACGAGCAGTACTTC.

This chain links TRBV6-1 with TRBJ1-1; 8 bases match TRBD1. CDR1 is MNHNS, CDR2 SASEGT, per germline. V lost 6 bases, J lost 4 bases, and 7 bases stayed unmatched. This CDR3 is built from 14 residues. The CDR3 bases are TGTGCCAGCAGGGAGACAGGGGATACCACTGAAGCTTTCTTT. The encoded protein is CASRETGDTTEAFF.

V gene TRBV10-3 combines with J gene TRBJ2-1, with D possibly being TRBD2 (6 bases). CDR3 length: 13 residues. Trimming cost V 10 bases and J 5 bases, with 15 bases left between them. Per germline, CDR1 ENHRY and CDR2 SYGVKD. The DNA of the CDR3 is TGTGCCACCCGTGTAGGCGGGGACAATGAGCAGTTCTTC. It specifies CATRVGGDNEQFF.

The chain employs TRBV19 and TRBJ2-2, with 8 nucleotides matching TRBD1. With V trimmed by 3 bases and J by 4 bases, 13 bases remained unmatched. The CDR3 runs 18 residues. CDR1 is LNHDA and CDR2 is SQIVND in the germline V gene (reference sequence). The CDR3: CASSMEGKTGGRTGELFF. CDR3 in DNA: TGTGCCAGTAGTATGGAAGGGAAAACAGGGGGTCGCACCGGGGAGCTGTTTTTT.

This chain joins TRBV6-5 and TRBJ1-1; a possible D gene is TRBD1 (5 bases). Germline V gene lookup returns CDR1 MNHEY and CDR2 SVGAGI. This CDR3 region has 15 residues. V was clipped by 5 bases and J by 1 base, with 14 bases between them. CDR3 bases: TGTGCCAGCAGTAGAATGCCGACAGAGAACACTGAAGCTTTCTTT. This gives the protein CASSRMPTENTEAFF.

V and J are TRBV28 and TRBJ1-4; D is possibly TRBD1 (6 bases). The CDR3 runs to 15 residues. V dropped 2 bases and J dropped 5 bases, with 12 bases sitting between them. Germline CDR1 reads MDHEN; CDR2 reads SYDVKM. The CDR3 reads CASSLGGQGNEKLFF. The CDR3 DNA reads TGTGCCAGCAGTTTAGGGGGACAAGGAAATGAAAAACTGTTTTTT.

The gene calls are TRBV28 and TRBJ2-2; D is perhaps TRBD2 (6 bases). Germline values: CDR1 MDHEN, CDR2 SYDVKM. V was shortened by 3 bases and J by 4 bases, with 12 bases between the two germline ends. The CDR3 sequence is 15 residues long. In nucleotides, the CDR3 is TGTGCCAGCAGTTTGGGTCAGGGAGGCACCGGGGAGCTGTTTTTT. Amino acid sequence: CASSLGQGGTGELFF. Looking up the rest from reference TRBV28 and TRBJ2-2 gives the full variable domain: DVKVTQSSRYLVKRTGEKVFLECVQDMDHENMFWYRQDPGLGLRLIYFSYDVKMKEKGDIPEGYSVSREKKERFSLILESASTNQTSMYLCASSLGQGGTGELFFGEGSRLTVL.

The rearrangement uses TRBV7-9 and TRBJ1-2; no firm D call. V dropped 1 base and J dropped 5 bases, with 14 bases sitting between them. The CDR3 contains 15 residues. The V gene's germline CDR1 is SEHNR and CDR2 FQNEAQ (reference sequence). CDR3 in amino acids: CASSLGDREGYGYTF. The CDR3 bases are TGTGCCAGCAGCTTAGGAGATAGGGAGGGATATGGCTACACCTTC.

This clone has at least ten counts. The chain carries TRBV2 and TRBJ2-7; a possible D gene is TRBD2 (5 bases). V lost 8 bases and J lost 2, with 10 bases in between. The CDR3 sequence is 12 residues long. CDR1 and CDR2 from the germline V gene are SNHLY and FYNNEI. The CDR3, as DNA: TGTGCCAGCGCCGGGGAGCCCTACGAGCAGTACTTC. It specifies CASAGEPYEQYF. Complete variable domain (other parts from reference TRBV2 and TRBJ2-7): EPEVTQTPSHQVTQMGQEVILRCVPISNHLYFYWYRQILGQKVEFLVSFYNNEISEKSEIFDDQFSVERPDGSNFTLKIRSTKLEDSAMYFCASAGEPYEQYFGPGTRLTVT.

This rearrangement joins TRBV5-1 to TRBJ2-1, with 8 bases identical to TRBD1. This CDR3 contains 16 residues. In germline, CDR1 is SGHRS, CDR2 YFSETQ. The V gene end was trimmed by 0 bases and the J gene end by 6 bases; junction bases not matched to a gene: 8. The CDR3 reads CASSLVGQGARNEQFF. Here the CDR3 DNA reads TGCGCCAGCAGCTTGGTTGGGCAGGGGGCGCGCAATGAGCAGTTCTTC. Drawing the rest from reference TRBV5-1 and TRBJ2-1, the complete variable domain is KAGVTQTPRYLIKTRGQQVTLSCSPISGHRSVSWYQQTPGQGLQFLFEYFSETQRNKGNFPGRFSGRQFSNSRSEMNVSTLELGDSALYLCASSLVGQGARNEQFFGPGTRLTVL.

This clone was detected only a few times. This chain joins TRBV27 and TRBJ1-2; 7 positions match TRBD1. V lost 10 bases, J lost 7 bases, and 18 bases stayed unmatched. The germline V gene encodes CDR1 MNHEY and CDR2 SMNVEV (reference sequence). The CDR3 is made up of 15 amino acids. The CDR3 region is CATAKEYRGASGYTF. In DNA, the CDR3 is TGTGCCACCGCCAAAGAGTACAGGGGAGCATCTGGCTACACCTTC.

The chain joins TRBV6-1 to TRBJ1-2; D unclear. CDR1 MNHNS and CDR2 SASEGT come from the germline V gene. Trimming took off 2 bases at V and 2 bases at J, with 9 bases between the two ends. The CDR3 spans 14 residues. The CDR3 nucleotides are TGTGCCAGCAGTGAACGTGGGCCAAACTATGGCTACACCTTC. It encodes CASSERGPNYGYTF.

This clone came up a few times. The V gene is TRBV6-1, the J gene TRBJ1-1; TRBD1 is a possible D gene (5 bases). V gave up 5 bases and J gave up 4 bases, with 11 bases separating them. CDR1 is MNHNS and CDR2 is SASEGT in the germline V gene. The CDR3 length is 13 residues. The chain's CDR3 is CASSPGLSTEAFF. The DNA for the CDR3 is TGTGCCAGCAGTCCGGGACTGAGCACTGAAGCTTTCTTT.

The rearrangement uses TRBV10-1 and TRBJ2-1; D may be TRBD1 (5 bases). Germline assignment: CDR1 WNHNN and CDR2 SYGVQD (reference sequence). V was shortened by 0 bases and J by 6 bases, with 15 bases between the two germline ends. The CDR3 contains 16 residues. CDR3 DNA: TGCGCCAGCAGTGAGTCGGGCAGGGTAGAAGGCAATGAGCAGTTCTTC. This codes for CASSESGRVEGNEQFF.

The chain is built from TRBV5-1 and TRBJ2-7, with D possibly matching TRBD2 (6 bases). This CDR3 spans 17 amino acids. The V end lost 0 bases, the J end lost 0 bases, and 16 bases lay between the germline ends. The V gene's germline CDR1 is SGHRS and CDR2 YFSETQ. The CDR3 reads CASSLGLLGGSSYEQYF. CDR3 sequence (DNA): TGCGCCAGCAGCTTGGGCCTCTTGGGGGGAAGCTCCTACGAGCAGTACTTC.

V and J are TRBV7-2 and TRBJ2-3, with D perhaps matching TRBD2 (6 bases). Germline CDR1 and CDR2: SGHTA and FQGNSA. Trimming pared 1 base from V and 14 bases from J, leaving 16 bases between. The CDR3 has 13 residues. This CDR3 is CASSLETGAVAYF. In DNA form, the CDR3 reads TGTGCCAGCAGCTTAGAAACGGGAGCGGTTGCGTATTTT.

The rearrangement joins TRBV7-9 to TRBJ2-2; a possible D gene is TRBD2 (6 bases). The germline CDR1 and CDR2 sequences are SEHNR and FQNEAQ (reference sequence). CDR3 length: 12 amino acids. Trimming removed 8 bases from V and 5 bases from J, with 9 bases in between. The CDR3 protein is CASGTFTGELFF. The CDR3 nucleotides read TGTGCCAGCGGGACTTTTACCGGGGAGCTGTTTTTT. The full variable domain, completed using reference TRBV7-9 and TRBJ2-2, is DTGVSQNPRHKITKRGQNVTFRCDPISEHNRLYWYRQTLGQGPEFLTYFQNEAQLEKSRLLSDRFSAERPKGSFSTLEIQRTEQGDSAMYLCASGTFTGELFFGEGSRLTVL.

The V gene is TRBV15, the J gene TRBJ2-2, with no clear D. This CDR3 contains 14 residues. Germline CDR1 and CDR2: LNHNV and YYDKDF (reference sequence). The germline V and J ends were trimmed by 5 bases and 6 bases, with 13 bases remaining between them. In DNA, the CDR3 is TGTGCCACCAGCGGCTCCCTACAGCCCGGGGAGCTGTTTTTT. Its protein product is CATSGSLQPGELFF.

A single count supports this clone. This chain links TRBV30 with TRBJ1-2, with D maybe TRBD1 (6 bases). Germline assignment: CDR1 GTSNPN and CDR2 SVGIG (reference sequence). Trimming shortened V by 3 bases and J by 4 bases, and 12 bases separated the two germline ends. This CDR3 contains 13 residues. The CDR3 is CAWSRTDSYGYTF. CDR3 in DNA: TGTGCCTGGAGCCGGACGGACAGCTATGGCTACACCTTC.

The chain employs TRBV6-1 and TRBJ1-5; a possible D gene is TRBD1 (5 bases). This CDR3 is built from 16 residues. Germline CDR1 and CDR2: MNHNS and SASEGT. V gave up 2 bases and J gave up 2 bases, with 13 bases separating them. The CDR3 loop reads CASSEPAGPGNQPQHF. The DNA for the CDR3 is TGTGCCAGCAGTGAACCGGCGGGGCCTGGCAATCAGCCCCAGCATTTT.

This clone showed up just a few times. CDR3 sequence reads: CARSLGPGKKTNEKLFF. DNA of the CDR3: TGTGCCAGAAGCTTAGGGCCGGGGAAGAAAACTAATGAAAAACTGTTTTTT. V and J are TRBV5-3 and TRBJ1-4; D remains ambiguous. TRBV5-3 has ORF status, its function being uncertain. The CDR3 loop spans 17 amino acids. Trimming left V 2 bases short and J 1 base short, with 15 bases between.

The V call is TRBV27, the J call TRBJ2-7; TRBD1 aligns across 8 bases. Germline CDR1 reads MNHEY; CDR2 reads SMNVEV (reference sequence). The CDR3 consists of 14 residues. V was clipped by 2 bases and J by 5 bases; unmatched bases: 5. CDR3 region: CASSLAGTGNEQYF. The DNA for the CDR3 is TGTGCCAGCAGTTTAGCTGGGACAGGTAACGAGCAGTACTTC.

This clone was observed a few times. The V call is TRBV9, the J call TRBJ2-7, with 10 nucleotides matching TRBD2. This CDR3 has 15 amino acids. Unmatched junction bases numbered 5, after V lost 0 bases and J lost 5 bases. Germline lookup yields CDR1 SGDLS and CDR2 YYNGEE. CDR3 in amino acids: CASSVGLAGDNEQYF. CDR3 sequence (DNA): TGTGCCAGCAGCGTAGGGCTAGCGGGAGACAACGAGCAGTACTTC.

This rearrangement joins TRBV28 to TRBJ1-3, with a possible D match to TRBD1 (5 bases). The length of the CDR3 is 15 residues. V shed 7 bases and J shed 0 bases, with 13 bases lying between them. The V gene's germline CDR1 is MDHEN and CDR2 SYDVKM. CDR3 in amino acids: CASTPGSSSGNTIYF. The CDR3 DNA is TGTGCCAGCACCCCAGGGTCTAGCTCTGGAAACACCATATATTTT.

This clone was recorded once. This chain joins TRBV7-8 and TRBJ1-2; D possibly corresponds to TRBD1 (6 bases). This CDR3 comprises 14 residues. Germline assignment: CDR1 SGHVS and CDR2 FQNEAQ. The V end lost 0 bases, the J end lost 6 bases, and 11 bases lay between the germline ends. CDR3 sequence reads: CASSLAGAGHGYTF. The CDR3 DNA sequence: TGTGCCAGCAGCTTAGCGGGGGCAGGGCATGGCTACACCTTC.

This chain connects TRBV18 to TRBJ1-4; D might be TRBD1 (6 bases). Germline V lookup: CDR1 KGHSH, CDR2 LQKENI. Trimming took 2 bases from V and 7 from J, leaving 11 bases between them. The CDR3 has 14 residues. CDR3 protein: CASSPRQGIEKLFF. The CDR3 region has the DNA TGTGCCAGCTCACCAAGGCAGGGGATTGAAAAACTGTTTTTT.

The count of this clone is one. This chain links TRBV6-1 with TRBJ2-7; D possibly corresponds to TRBD1 (6 bases). Germline-derived CDR1 and CDR2 are MNHNS and SASEGT. The germline V and J ends were trimmed by 2 bases and 2 bases, with 10 bases remaining between them. This CDR3 is built from 14 residues. CDR3 sequence reads: CASSESGATYEQYF. The CDR3 DNA is TGTGCCAGCAGTGAATCAGGGGCAACCTACGAGCAGTACTTC.